This T cell receptor (beta chain) is drawn from a study of blood T cells in healthy people across ages. The use of a sample-barcoded 5' primer and a J-beta primer mix characterized a second PCR of about 7 to 12 cycles. MiXCR, applied by TCRdb to the 5' RACE reads, yields one record per CDR3 protein. There are approximately 690,000 distinct CDR3 sequences in the sample; roughly 50% occur only once, and approximately 37% lies in the top ten. The CDR3 covers 14 residues. Trimming left V 6 bases short and J 6 bases short, with 17 bases between. The rearrangement uses TRBV12-3 or TRBV12-4 and TRBJ2-5; D tentatively reads TRBD1 or TRBD2 (5 bases each). Sequenced: blood. The sequence derives from a man in his sixties in good health. The CDR3 nucleotides are TGTGCCAGCAGGAAAGGGGCGGGTGTGAAGACCCAGTACTTC. Amino acids: CASRKGAGVKTQYF.